Given below is one TCR beta chain in context. Original methodology: Nucleated cell counts were estimated from reference gene primer amplification. This table comes from immunoSEQ multiplex PCR, and its TCRdb copy is limited to in-frame clones, with some not included. The DNA was the basis for D and trimming; V, J and clone size are from that table. The sample records around 52,000 clones, 82% being singletons. Germline CDR1 SGHDN, CDR2 FVKESK. The CDR3 is made up of 13 amino acids. Between the trimmed V and J ends, which lost 4 bases and 4 bases, there was a span of 8 bases. This sample was included in a study of blood T cell repertoires in COVID-19. The overall study: The samples span acute and convalescent COVID-19 from the United States, Italy and Spain. PBMCs, B-cell-depleted T cells, or T cells provided the cDNA or gDNA that made up the material.

The sequence was obtained from a woman in her sixties with acute or convalescent COVID-19. V usage is TRBV14 and J usage is TRBJ2-1; a possible D gene is TRBD1 (6 bases). Sequenced input: peripheral blood. CDR3 nucleotides: TGTGCCAGCAGCCCGGGACAATACAATGAGCAGTTCTTC. Its protein product is CASSPGQYNEQFF.